This TCR beta chain was identified in a study of cytomegalovirus exposure and HLA in healthy donors. Notes on the study in general: V- and J-gene trimming of TCR beta was linked (in a later analysis) to a missense DCLRE1C variant. Rarity characterized most TCR sequences, yet some public TCRs appeared in many donors.

On this clone: The antigen remains undetermined.

The V end was cut by 4 bases, the J end by 1 base, with 10 bases between. CDR1 and CDR2 (germline): SQVTM, ANQGSEA. This CDR3 comprises 13 residues. The primer mix had 60 Vbeta and 13 Jbeta primers. Authors' processing steps: A later analysis tallied 80 million to 100 million unique TCR beta chains, around 10 million of them shared. Sequencing was performed with immunoSEQ multiplex PCR; in TCRdb, only in-frame clones are kept and a portion is missing. V and J calls and clone size are copied from that table; D and trimming were computed from the DNA. The table records 150,000 to 200,000 clones, roughly 84% of them present only once.

This sequence was found in a boy younger than 18 in good health and CMV-seronegative. Specimen: PBMCs. The rearrangement joins TRBV29-1 to TRBJ1-1; D not resolved. The CDR3 coding sequence is TGCAGCGTTGTACTAAAGTCGAACACTGAAGCTTTCTTT. It encodes CSVVLKSNTEAFF.